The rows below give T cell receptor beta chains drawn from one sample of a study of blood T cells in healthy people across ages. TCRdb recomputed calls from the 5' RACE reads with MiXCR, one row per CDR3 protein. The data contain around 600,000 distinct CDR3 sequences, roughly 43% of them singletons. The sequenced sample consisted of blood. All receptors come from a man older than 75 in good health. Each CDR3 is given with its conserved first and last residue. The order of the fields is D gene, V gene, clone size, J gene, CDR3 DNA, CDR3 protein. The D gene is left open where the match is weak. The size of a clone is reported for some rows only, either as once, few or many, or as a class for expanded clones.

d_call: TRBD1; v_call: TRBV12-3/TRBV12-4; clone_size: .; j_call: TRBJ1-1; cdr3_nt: TGTGCCAGCAGCCCAGGGAAGACAGGGAGTAGCACTGAAGCTTTCTTT; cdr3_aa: CASSPGKTGSSTEAFF
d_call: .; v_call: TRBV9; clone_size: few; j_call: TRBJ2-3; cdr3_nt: TGTGCCAGCAGCGTAGGAGGGGTCGGGGGAGATACGCAGTATTTT; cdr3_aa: CASSVGGVGGDTQYF
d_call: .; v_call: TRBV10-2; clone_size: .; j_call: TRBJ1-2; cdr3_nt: TGCGCCAGCTCTGAAGCCGGGGAGCTCTATGGCTACACCTTC; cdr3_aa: CASSEAGELYGYTF
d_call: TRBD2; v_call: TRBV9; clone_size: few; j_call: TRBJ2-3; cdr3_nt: TGTGCCAGCAGCGCTCCTCTAGCGGAGGGCACAGATACGCAGTATTTT; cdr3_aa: CASSAPLAEGTDTQYF
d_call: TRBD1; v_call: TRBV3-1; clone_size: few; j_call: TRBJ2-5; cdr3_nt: TGTGCCAGCAGCAAACAGGGGTTCCAAGAGACCCAGTACTTC; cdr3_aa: CASSKQGFQETQYF
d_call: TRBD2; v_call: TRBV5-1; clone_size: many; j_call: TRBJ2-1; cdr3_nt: TGTGCCAGCAGTCTAGGACTAGCGGGATACAATGAGCAGTTCTTC; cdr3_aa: CASSLGLAGYNEQFF
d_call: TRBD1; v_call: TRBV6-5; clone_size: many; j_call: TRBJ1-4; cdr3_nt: TGTGCCAGCAGCCAACAGGGGACTAATGAAAAACTGTTTTTT; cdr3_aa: CASSQQGTNEKLFF
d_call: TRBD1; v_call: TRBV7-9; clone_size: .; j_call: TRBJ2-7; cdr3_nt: TGTGCCAGCAGTCAAACAGGGGGCGATCTTAAGAACTTCTACGAGCAGTACTTC; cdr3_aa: CASSQTGGDLKNFYEQYF
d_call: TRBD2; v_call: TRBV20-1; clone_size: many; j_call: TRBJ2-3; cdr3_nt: TGCAGTGGGGGAGCGGGAGACCCAGATACGCAGTATTTT; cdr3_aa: CSGGAGDPDTQYF
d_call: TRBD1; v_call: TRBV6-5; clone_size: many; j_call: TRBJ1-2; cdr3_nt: TGTGCCAGCACCAAAACAGGGGAGTATGGCTACACCTTC; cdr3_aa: CASTKTGEYGYTF
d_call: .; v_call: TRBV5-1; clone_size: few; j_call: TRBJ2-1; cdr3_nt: TGCGCCAGCAGCTTAACGGGAGCCAATGAGCAGTTCTTC; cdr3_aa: CASSLTGANEQFF
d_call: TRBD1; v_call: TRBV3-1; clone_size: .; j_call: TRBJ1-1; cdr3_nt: TGTGCCAGCAGCGCCGGGACAGGGGAAATTTTTGGCACTGAAGCTTTCTTT; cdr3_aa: CASSAGTGEIFGTEAFF
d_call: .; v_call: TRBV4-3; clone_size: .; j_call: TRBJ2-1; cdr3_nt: TGCGCCAGCAGCCAAGAAGTCTTGAGGACAAGCTACAATGAGCAGTTCTTC; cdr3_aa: CASSQEVLRTSYNEQFF
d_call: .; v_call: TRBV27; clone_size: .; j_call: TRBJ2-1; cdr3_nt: TGTGCCAGCAGTTTATTTGGGACCGGACGGGACTCATACAATGAGCAGTTCTTC; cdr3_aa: CASSLFGTGRDSYNEQFF
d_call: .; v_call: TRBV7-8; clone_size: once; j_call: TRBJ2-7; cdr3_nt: TGTGCCAGCAGCTTACAAGCGGTGTACTCCTACGAGCAGTACTTC; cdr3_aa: CASSLQAVYSYEQYF
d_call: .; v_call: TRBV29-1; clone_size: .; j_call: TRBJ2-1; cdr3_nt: TGCAGCGTCGGGAACGACAATGAGCAGTTCTTC; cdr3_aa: CSVGNDNEQFF
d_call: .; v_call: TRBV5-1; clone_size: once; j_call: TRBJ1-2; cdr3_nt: TGCGCCAGCAGCTTGTCGAAGGAACCCACTATGGGCTACACCTTC; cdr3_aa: CASSLSKEPTMGYTF
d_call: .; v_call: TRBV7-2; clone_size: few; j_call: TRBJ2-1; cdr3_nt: TGTGCCAGCGGGAGCTACAATGAGCAGTTCTTC; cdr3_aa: CASGSYNEQFF
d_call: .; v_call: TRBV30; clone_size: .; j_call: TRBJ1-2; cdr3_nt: TGTGCCCGAAATTACGCAGCTAACTATGGCTACACCTTC; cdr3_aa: CARNYAANYGYTF
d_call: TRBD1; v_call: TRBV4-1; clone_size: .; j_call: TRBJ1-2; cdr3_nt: TGCGCCAGCAGCCTAGGGACAGCTACTAACTATGGCTACACCTTC; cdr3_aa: CASSLGTATNYGYTF
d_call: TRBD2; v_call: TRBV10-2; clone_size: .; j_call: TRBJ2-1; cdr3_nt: TGCGCCAGCAGTGAGTCAGTAGTAGCGGGGTCCTACAATGAGCAGTTCTTC; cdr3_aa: CASSESVVAGSYNEQFF
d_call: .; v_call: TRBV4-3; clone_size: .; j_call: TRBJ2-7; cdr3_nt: TGCGCCAGCAGCCAAGATCAGGGGTCCTACGAGCAGTACTTC; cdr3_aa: CASSQDQGSYEQYF
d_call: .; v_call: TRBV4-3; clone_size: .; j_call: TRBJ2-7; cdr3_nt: TGCGCCAGCAGCCAAGATCGGGTGTTTGAGCAGTACTTC; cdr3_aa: CASSQDRVFEQYF
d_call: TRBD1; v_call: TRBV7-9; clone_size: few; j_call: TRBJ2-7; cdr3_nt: TGTGCCAGCAGCCTCATGACAGGGGGGCCAAACGAGCAGTACTTC; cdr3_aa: CASSLMTGGPNEQYF
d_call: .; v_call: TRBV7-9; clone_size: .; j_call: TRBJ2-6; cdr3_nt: TGTGCCAGCAGCCCCGGACGGAGGATACTCTCTGGGGCCAACGTCCTGACTTTC; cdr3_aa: CASSPGRRILSGANVLTF
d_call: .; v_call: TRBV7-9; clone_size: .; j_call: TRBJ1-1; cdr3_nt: TGTGCCAGCAGCTTCAATTCCGGGCGAACTGAAGCTTTCTTT; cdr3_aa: CASSFNSGRTEAFF
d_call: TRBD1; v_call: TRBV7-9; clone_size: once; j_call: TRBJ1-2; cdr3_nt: TGTGCCAGCACCCTCGGACAGGGAGGATACTATGGCTACACCTTC; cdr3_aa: CASTLGQGGYYGYTF
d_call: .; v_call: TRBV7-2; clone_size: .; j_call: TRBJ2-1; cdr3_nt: TGTGCCAGCAGCTTAGTCGGGAGAGGTGGCAATGAGCAGTTCTTC; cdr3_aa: CASSLVGRGGNEQFF
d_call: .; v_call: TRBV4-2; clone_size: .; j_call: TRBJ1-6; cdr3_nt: TGTGCCAGCAGCCAGGACCAAGGGGTGACGGGAATGTCACCCCTCCACTTT; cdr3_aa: CASSQDQGVTGMSPLHF
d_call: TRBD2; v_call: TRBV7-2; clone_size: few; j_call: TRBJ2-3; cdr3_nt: TGTGCCAGCAGCCCGTTAGCGGGAGGGCACACAGATACGCAGTATTTT; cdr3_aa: CASSPLAGGHTDTQYF
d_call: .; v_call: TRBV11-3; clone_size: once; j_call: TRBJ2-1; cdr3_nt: TGTGCCAGCAGCTCCCCACTTGACAATGAGCAGTTCTTC; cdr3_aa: CASSSPLDNEQFF
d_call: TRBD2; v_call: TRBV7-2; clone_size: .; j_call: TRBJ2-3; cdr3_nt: TGTGCCAGCAGCTTAATCCTGGGACTAGCAACGCAGTATTTT; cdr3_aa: CASSLILGLATQYF
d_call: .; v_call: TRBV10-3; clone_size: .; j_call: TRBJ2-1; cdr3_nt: TGTGCCATCAGTGAATTGGACGGCAATGAGCAGTTCTTC; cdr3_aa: CAISELDGNEQFF
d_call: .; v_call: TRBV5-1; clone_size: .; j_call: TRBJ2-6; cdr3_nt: TGCGCCAGCAGCTTGCCGGCCATCTCTGGGGCCAACGTCCTAACTTTC; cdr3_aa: CASSLPAISGANVLTF
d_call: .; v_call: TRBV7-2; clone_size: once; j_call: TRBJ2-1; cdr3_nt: TGTGCCAGCAGCTCCGCTTCGACTAGACGGTTCTTC; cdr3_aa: CASSSASTRRFF
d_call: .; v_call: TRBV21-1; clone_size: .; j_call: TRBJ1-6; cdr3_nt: TGTGCCAGCAGCACCCTGACAGGGCGATCACCCCTCCACTTT; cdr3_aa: CASSTLTGRSPLHF
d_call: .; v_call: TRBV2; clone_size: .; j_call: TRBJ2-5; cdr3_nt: TGTGCCAGCAGTGAAACCAGGCCGCTAGAGACCCAGTACTTC; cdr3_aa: CASSETRPLETQYF
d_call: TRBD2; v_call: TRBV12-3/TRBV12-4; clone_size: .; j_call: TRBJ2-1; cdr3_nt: TGTGCCAGCAGTCCCACACGACTAGCGGGAGGGGGTGAGCAGTTCTTC; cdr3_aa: CASSPTRLAGGGEQFF
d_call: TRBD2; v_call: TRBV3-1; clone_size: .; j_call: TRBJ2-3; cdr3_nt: TGTGCCAGCAGCCAAGTCGGGGGGAGAATAGATACGCAGTATTTT; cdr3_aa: CASSQVGGRIDTQYF
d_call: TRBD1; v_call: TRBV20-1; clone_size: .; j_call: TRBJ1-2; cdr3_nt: TGCAGTGCCAGTGACAGGGGGCTGAGCTACACCTTC; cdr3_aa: CSASDRGLSYTF
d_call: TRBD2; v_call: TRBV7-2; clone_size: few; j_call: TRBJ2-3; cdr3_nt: TGTGCCAGCAGTCAGCGGGGGGACACACCAGATACGCAGTATTTT; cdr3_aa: CASSQRGDTPDTQYF
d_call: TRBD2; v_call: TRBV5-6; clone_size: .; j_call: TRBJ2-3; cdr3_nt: TGTGCCAGCACCGCCTGGACTAGCGGGAGTTATACGCAGTATTTT; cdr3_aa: CASTAWTSGSYTQYF
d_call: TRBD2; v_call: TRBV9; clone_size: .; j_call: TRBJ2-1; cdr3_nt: TGTGCCAGCAGCGAAATAGCGGGCCTACCCTACAATGAGCAGTTCTTC; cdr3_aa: CASSEIAGLPYNEQFF
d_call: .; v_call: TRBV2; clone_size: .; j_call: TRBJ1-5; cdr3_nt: TGTGCCAGCAGTGAATTATCCCCTCAGCCCCAGCATTTT; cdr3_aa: CASSELSPQPQHF
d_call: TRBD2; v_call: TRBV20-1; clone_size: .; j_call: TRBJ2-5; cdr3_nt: TGCAGTGCCACTAGCGGGGACCAAGAGACCCAGTACTTC; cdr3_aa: CSATSGDQETQYF
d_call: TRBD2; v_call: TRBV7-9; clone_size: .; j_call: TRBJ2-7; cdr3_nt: TGCGCCGGCAGCTCCTCAGAAGGCGGGACTAGCTCCCACGAGCAGTACTTC; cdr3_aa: CAGSSSEGGTSSHEQYF
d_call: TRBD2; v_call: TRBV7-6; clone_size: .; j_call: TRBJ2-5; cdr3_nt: TGTGCCAGCAGCTTATACGGGACTAGCTATGAAGAGACCCAGTACTTC; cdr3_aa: CASSLYGTSYEETQYF
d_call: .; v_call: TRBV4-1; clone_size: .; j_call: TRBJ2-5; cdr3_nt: TGCGCCAGCAGCCAAGAAACAGGCTTCGTTGGGACCCAGTACTTC; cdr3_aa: CASSQETGFVGTQYF
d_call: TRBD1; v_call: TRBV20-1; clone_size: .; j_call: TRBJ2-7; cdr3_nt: TGCAGTGCCCAGGACAGGGGAAAGCGAATAAGCGAGCAGTACTTC; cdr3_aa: CSAQDRGKRISEQYF
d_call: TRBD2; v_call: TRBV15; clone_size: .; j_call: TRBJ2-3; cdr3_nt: TGTGCCACCAGCAGAGATCAAGTGAGGTGGGGAGCGGGGGCGCAGTATTTT; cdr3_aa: CATSRDQVRWGAGAQYF
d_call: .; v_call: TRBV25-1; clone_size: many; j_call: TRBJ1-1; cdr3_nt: TGTGCCAGCAGCCAGGAGGGCGGGGTCGTGAACACTGAAGCTTTCTTT; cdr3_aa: CASSQEGGVVNTEAFF
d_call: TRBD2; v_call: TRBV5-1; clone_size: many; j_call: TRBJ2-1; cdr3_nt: TGCGCCAGCAGCCTCGCCGTAGCGGGCCTATACAATGAGCAGTTCTTC; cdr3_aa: CASSLAVAGLYNEQFF
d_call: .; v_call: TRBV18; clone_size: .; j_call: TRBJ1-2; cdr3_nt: TGTGCCAGCTCACCGCCCAGGGTTTCCTATGGCTACACCTTC; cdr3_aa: CASSPPRVSYGYTF
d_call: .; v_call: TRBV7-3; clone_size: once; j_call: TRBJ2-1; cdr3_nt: TGTGCCAGCAGCTCCGACCTCCAAGCCTACAATGAGCAGTTCTTC; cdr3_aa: CASSSDLQAYNEQFF
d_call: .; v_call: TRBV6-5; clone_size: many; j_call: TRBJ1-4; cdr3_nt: TGTGCCAGCAGTTACTCCACTGGGGTACGGGGGAGGGCGGCTGAAAAACTGTTTTTT; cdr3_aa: CASSYSTGVRGRAAEKLFF
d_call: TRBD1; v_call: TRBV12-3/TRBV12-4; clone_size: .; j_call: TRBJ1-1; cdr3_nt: TGTGCCAGCAGTCTCCGGGACAGTGAAGCTTTCTTT; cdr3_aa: CASSLRDSEAFF
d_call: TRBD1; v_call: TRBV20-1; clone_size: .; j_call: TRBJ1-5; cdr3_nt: TGCAGTGCTGGACAGGGGGGCTACAATCAGCCCCAGCATTTT; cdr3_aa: CSAGQGGYNQPQHF
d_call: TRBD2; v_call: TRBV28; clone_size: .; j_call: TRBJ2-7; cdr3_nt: TGTGCCAGCAGGACTCTAGCGGGGACCTACGAGCAGTACTTC; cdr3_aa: CASRTLAGTYEQYF